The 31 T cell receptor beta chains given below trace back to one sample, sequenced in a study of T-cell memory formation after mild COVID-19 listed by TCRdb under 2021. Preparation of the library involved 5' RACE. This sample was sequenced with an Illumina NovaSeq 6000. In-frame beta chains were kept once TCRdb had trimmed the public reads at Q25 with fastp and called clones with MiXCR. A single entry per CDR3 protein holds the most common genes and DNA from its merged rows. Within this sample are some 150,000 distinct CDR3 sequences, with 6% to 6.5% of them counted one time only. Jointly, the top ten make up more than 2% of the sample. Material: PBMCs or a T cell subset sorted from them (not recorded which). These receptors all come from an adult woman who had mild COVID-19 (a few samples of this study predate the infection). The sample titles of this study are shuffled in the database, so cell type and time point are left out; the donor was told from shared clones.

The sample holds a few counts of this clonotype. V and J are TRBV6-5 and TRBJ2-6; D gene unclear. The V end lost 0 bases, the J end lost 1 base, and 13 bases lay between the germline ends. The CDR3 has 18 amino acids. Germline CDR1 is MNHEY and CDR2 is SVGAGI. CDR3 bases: TGTGCCAGCAGTTACTCGTCTCCCCCCAGGTCTGGGGCCAACGTCCTGACTTTC. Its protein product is CASSYSSPPRSGANVLTF.

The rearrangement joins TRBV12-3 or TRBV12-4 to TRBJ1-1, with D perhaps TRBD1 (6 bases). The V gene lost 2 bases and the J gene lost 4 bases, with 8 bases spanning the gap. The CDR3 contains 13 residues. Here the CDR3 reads CASSLMGATEAFF. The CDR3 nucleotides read TGTGCCAGCAGTTTAATGGGGGCCACTGAAGCTTTCTTT.

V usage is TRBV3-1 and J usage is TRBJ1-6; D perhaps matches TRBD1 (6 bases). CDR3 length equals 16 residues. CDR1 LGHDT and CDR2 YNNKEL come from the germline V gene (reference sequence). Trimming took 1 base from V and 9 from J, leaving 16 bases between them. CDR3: CASSQGNQGLSSPLHF. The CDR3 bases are TGTGCCAGCAGCCAAGGGAACCAGGGGTTGAGTTCACCCCTCCACTTT.

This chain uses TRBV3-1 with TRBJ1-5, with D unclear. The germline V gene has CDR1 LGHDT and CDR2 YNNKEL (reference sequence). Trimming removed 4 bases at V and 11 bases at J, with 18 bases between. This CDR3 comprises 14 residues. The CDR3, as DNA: TGTGCCAGCAGCCCGTCCGGAGGACTAAGAGCCCAGCATTTT. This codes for CASSPSGGLRAQHF.

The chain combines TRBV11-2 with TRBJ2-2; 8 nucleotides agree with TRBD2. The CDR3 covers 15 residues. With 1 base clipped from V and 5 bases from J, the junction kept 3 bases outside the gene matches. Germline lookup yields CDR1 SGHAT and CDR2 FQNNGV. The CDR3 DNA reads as TGTGCCAGCAGCTTAGCGGGGGGGGCGACCGGGGAGCTGTTTTTT. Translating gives CASSLAGGATGELFF.

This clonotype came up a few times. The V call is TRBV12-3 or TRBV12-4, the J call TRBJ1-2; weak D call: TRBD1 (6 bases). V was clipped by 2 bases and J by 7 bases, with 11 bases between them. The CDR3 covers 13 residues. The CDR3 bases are TGTGCCAGCAGTTTAAGGGAACAGGGTGGCTACACCTTC. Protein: CASSLREQGGYTF.

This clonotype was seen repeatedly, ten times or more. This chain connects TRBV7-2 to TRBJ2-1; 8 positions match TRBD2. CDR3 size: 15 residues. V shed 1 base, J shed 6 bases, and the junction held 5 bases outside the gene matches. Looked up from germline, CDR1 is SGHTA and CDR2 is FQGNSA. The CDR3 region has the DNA TGTGCCAGCAGCTTAGTGTCGGGAGGGCGCAATGAGCAGTTCTTC. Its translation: CASSLVSGGRNEQFF.

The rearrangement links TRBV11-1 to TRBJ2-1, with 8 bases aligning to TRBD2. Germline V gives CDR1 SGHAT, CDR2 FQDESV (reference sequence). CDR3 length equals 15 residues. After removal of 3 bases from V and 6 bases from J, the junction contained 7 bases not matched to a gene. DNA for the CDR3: TGTGCCAGCAGCTTTGGGTCGGGGGGGGCCAATGAGCAGTTCTTC. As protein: CASSFGSGGANEQFF.

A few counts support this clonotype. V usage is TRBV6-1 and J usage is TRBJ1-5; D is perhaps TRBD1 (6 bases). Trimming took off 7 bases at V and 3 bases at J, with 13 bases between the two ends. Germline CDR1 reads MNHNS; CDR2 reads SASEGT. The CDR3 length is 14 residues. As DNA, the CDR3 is TGTGCCAGCACATACAGGGAAGTCAATCAGCCCCAGCATTTT. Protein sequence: CASTYREVNQPQHF.

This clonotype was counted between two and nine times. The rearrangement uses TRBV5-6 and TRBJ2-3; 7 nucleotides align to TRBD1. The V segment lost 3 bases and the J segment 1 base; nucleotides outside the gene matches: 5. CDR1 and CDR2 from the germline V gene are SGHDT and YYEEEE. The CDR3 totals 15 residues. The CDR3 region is CASSWRQGGTDTQYF. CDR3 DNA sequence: TGTGCCAGCAGCTGGAGACAGGGAGGCACAGATACGCAGTATTTT.

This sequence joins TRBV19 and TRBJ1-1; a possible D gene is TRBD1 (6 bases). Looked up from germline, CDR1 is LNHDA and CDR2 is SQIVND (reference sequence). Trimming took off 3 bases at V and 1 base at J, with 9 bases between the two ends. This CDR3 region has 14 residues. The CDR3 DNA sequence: TGTGCCAGTAGTATTACAGGGACGAACACTGAAGCTTTCTTT. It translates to CASSITGTNTEAFF. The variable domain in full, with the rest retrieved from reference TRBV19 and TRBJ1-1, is DGGITQSPKYLFRKEGQNVTLSCEQNLNHDAMYWYRQDPGQGLRLIYYSQIVNDFQKGDIAEGYSVSREKKESFPLTVTSAQKNPTAFYLCASSITGTNTEAFFGQGTRLTVV.

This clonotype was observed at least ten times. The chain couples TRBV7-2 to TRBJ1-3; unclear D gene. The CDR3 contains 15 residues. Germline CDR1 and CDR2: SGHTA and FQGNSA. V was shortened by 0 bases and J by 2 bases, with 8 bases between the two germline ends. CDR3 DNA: TGTGCCAGCAGCTTAGCGGGGTCAACTGGAAACACCATATATTTT. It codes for CASSLAGSTGNTIYF.

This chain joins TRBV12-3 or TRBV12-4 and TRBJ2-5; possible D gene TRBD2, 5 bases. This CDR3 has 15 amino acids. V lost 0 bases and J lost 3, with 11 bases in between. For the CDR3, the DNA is TGTGCCAGCAGTTTAGCCATGGCGGGTAAAGAGACCCAGTACTTC. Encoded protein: CASSLAMAGKETQYF.

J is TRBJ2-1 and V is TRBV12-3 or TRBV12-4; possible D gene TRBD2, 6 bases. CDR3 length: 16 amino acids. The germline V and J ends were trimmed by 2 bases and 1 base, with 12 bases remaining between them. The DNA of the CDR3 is TGTGCCAGCAGTTTAACGCGGGGTCGTTCCTACAATGAGCAGTTCTTC. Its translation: CASSLTRGRSYNEQFF.

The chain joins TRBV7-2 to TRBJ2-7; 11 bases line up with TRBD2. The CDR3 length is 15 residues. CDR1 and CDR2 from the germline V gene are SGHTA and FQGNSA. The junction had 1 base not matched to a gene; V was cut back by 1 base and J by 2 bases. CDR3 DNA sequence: TGTGCCAGCAGCTTAGAACTAGCGGGGGCCTACGAGCAGTACTTC. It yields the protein CASSLELAGAYEQYF.

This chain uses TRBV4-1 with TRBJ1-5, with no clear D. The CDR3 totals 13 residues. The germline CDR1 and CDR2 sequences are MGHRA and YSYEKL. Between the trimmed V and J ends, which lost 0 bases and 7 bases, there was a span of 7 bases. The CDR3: CASSQDRQQPQHF. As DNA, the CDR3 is TGCGCCAGCAGCCAAGATCGCCAACAGCCCCAGCATTTT.

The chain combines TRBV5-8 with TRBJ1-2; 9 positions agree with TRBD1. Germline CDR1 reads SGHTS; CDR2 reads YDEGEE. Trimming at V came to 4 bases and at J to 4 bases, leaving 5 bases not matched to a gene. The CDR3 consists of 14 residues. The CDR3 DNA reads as TGTGCCAGCAGCCTGGACAGGGGAATCTATGGCTACACCTTC. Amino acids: CASSLDRGIYGYTF.

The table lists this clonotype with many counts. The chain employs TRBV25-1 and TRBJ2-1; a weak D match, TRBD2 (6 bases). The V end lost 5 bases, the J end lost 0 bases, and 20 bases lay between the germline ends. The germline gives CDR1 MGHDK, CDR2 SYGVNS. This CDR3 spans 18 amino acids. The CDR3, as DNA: TGTGCCAGCAGTCCTTCCCCGGGGAAGGGAGGCTCCTACAATGAGCAGTTCTTC. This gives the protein CASSPSPGKGGSYNEQFF.

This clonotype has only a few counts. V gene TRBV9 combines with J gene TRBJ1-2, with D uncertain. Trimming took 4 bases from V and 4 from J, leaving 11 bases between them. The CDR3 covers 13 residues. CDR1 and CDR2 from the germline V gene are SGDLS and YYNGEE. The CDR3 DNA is TGTGCCAGCAGCAGAACAGCCTTCTATGGCTACACCTTC. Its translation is CASSRTAFYGYTF.

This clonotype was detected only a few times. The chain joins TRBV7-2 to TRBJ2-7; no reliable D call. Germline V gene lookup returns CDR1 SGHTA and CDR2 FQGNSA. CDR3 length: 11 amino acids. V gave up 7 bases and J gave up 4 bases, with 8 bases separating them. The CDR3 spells CASTQAYEQYF. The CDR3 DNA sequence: TGTGCCAGCACCCAGGCGTACGAGCAGTACTTC.

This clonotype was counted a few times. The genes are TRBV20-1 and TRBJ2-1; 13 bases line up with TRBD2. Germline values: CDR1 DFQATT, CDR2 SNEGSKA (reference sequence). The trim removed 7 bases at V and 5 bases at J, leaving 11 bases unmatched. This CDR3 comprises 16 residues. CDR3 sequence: CSVRRSGTSGDNEQFF. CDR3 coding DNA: TGCAGTGTTAGGAGGTCGGGGACTAGCGGGGACAATGAGCAGTTCTTC.

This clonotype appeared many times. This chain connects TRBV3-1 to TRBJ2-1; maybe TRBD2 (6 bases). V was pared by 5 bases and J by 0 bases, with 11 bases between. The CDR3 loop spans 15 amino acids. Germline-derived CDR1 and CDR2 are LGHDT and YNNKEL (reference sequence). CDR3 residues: CASSIRGSSYNEQFF. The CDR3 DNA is TGTGCCAGCAGCATTCGGGGGAGCTCCTACAATGAGCAGTTCTTC.

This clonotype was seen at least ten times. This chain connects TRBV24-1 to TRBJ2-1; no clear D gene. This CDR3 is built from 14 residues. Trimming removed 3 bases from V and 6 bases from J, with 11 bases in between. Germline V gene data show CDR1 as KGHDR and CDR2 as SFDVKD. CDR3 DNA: TGTGCCACCAGTGATCCCCCCACCATCAATGAGCAGTTCTTC. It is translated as CATSDPPTINEQFF.

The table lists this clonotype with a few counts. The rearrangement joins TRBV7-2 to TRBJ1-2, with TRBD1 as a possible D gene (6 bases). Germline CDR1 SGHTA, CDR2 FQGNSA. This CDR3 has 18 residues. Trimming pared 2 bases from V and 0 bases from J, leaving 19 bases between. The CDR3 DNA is TGTGCCAGCAGCTTATTGTTGGACAGCCTCCGAGCTAACTATGGCTACACCTTC. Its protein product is CASSLLLDSLRANYGYTF.

The CDR3 sequence: CASSQTRGTAQPSTDTQYF. The CDR3 bases are TGTGCCAGCTCACAGACTCGCGGGACAGCCCAACCTAGCACAGATACGCAGTATTTT. V is TRBV18 and J is TRBJ2-3; tentative D call: TRBD1 (7 bases). V was cut by 4 bases and J by 0 bases, with 23 bases left in between. The CDR3 has 19 amino acids. The germline CDR1 and CDR2 sequences are KGHSH and LQKENI.

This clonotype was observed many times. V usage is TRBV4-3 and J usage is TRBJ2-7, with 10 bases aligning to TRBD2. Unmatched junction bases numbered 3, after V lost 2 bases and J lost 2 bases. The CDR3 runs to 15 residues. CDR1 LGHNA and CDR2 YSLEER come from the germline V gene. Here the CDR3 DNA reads TGCGCCAGCAGCCAAAGAGCGGGAGGGCCCTACGAGCAGTACTTC. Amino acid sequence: CASSQRAGGPYEQYF.

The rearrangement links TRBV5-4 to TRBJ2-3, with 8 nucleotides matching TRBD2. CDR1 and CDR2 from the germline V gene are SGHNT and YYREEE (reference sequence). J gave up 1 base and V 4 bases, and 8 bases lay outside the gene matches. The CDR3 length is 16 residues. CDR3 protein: CASSQGAGVGTDTQYF. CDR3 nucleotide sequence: TGTGCCAGCAGCCAGGGAGCGGGAGTTGGCACAGATACGCAGTATTTT.

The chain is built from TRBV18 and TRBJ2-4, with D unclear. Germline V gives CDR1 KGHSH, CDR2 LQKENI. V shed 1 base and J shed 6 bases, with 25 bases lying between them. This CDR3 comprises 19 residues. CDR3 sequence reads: CASSPLIQSTGPSVNIQYF. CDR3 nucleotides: TGTGCCAGCTCACCACTTATACAGAGTACTGGTCCGTCCGTAAACATTCAGTACTTC.

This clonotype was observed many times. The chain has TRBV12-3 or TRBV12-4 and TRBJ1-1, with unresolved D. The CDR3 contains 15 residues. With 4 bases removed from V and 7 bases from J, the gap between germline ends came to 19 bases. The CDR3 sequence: CASSSIMTVRNEAFF. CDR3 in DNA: TGTGCCAGCAGTTCGATTATGACGGTTCGGAATGAAGCTTTCTTT.

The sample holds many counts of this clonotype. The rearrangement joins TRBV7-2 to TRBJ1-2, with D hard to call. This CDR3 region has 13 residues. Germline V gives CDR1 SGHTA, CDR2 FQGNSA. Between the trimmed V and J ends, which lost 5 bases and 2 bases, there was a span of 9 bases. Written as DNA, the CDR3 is TGTGCCAGCAGCGGCCAGACAAACTATGGCTACACCTTC. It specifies CASSGQTNYGYTF.

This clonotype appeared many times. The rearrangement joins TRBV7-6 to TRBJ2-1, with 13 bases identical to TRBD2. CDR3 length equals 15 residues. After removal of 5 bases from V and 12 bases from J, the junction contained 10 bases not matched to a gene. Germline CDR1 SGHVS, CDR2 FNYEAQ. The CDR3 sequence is CASSRTTSGRLGQFF. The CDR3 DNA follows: TGTGCCAGCAGCCGAACGACTAGCGGGAGGCTGGGGCAGTTCTTC. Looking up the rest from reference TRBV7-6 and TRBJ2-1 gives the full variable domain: GAGVSQSPRYKVTKRGQDVALRCDPISGHVSLYWYRQALGQGPEFLTYFNYEAQQDKSGLPNDRFSAERPEGSISTLTIQRTEQRDSAMYRCASSRTTSGRLGQFFGPGTRLTVL.